Listed below are T cell receptor beta chains from one sample, sequenced in a study of T cell responses to AZD1222 COVID-19 vaccine. The protocol was immunoSEQ multiplex PCR, while the TCRdb copy is restricted to in-frame clones and leaves out a portion. This table holds about 110,000 clones, about 88% found once. This specimen was peripheral blood, taken on day 0 of AZD1222 vaccination. Receptor source: an adult in good health. Both conserved end residues are part of each CDR3. The D gene is left open where the match is weak. Only some rows state a clone size, as once, few, many or a class for expanded clones.

-	14	-	TRBV2	TRBJ1-5	CASGGRARYQPQHF	TGTGCCAGTGGGGGCAGGGCGAGATATCAGCCCCAGCATTTT
-	12	-	TRBV30	TRBJ1-2	CAWTEDNYGYTF	TGTGCCTGGACCGAGGACAACTATGGCTACACCTTC
-	15	-	TRBV19	TRBJ1-1	CASSIEGQKNTEAFF	TGTGCCAGTAGTATAGAAGGACAGAAGAACACTGAAGCTTTCTTT
-	12	-	TRBV30	TRBJ2-7	CAWSPTAYEQYF	TGTGCCTGGAGCCCAACTGCCTACGAGCAGTACTTC
-	12	-	TRBV5-5	TRBJ1-1	CASSLGDTEAFF	TGTGCCAGCAGCTTGGGAGACACTGAAGCTTTCTTT
TRBD2	14	few	TRBV19	TRBJ2-3	CASNERGGTDTQYF	TGTGCCAGTAATGAGCGGGGGGGTACAGATACGCAGTATTTT
-	16	-	TRBV19	TRBJ1-1	CASTISSRGANTEAFF	TGTGCCAGTACCATTAGCTCCAGGGGCGCGAACACTGAAGCTTTCTTT
-	16	once	TRBV18	TRBJ1-1	CASSEGVGQMNTEAFF	TGTGCCAGCTCAGAAGGGGTCGGACAGATGAACACTGAAGCTTTCTTT
TRBD1	18	-	TRBV6-1	TRBJ2-5	CASSGTSYGLTGQETQYF	TGTGCCAGCAGTGGGACTTCCTACGGACTGACAGGGCAAGAGACCCAGTACTTC
-	18	few	TRBV13	TRBJ2-7	CASSPSGAEQERPYEQYF	TGTGCCAGCAGCCCTAGTGGGGCCGAACAGGAACGTCCCTACGAGCAGTACTTC
TRBD1	14	-	TRBV6-5	TRBJ1-2	CASRNADRVDGYTF	TGTGCCAGCAGGAACGCGGACAGGGTCGATGGCTACACCTTC
TRBD1	15	once	TRBV28	TRBJ1-4	CASWGQPTTNEKLFF	TGTGCCAGCTGGGGACAGCCCACAACTAATGAAAAACTGTTTTTT
-	14	-	TRBV3-1/TRBV3-2	TRBJ1-6	CASSRQGSNSPLHF	TGTGCCAGCAGCCGTCAGGGGAGTAATTCACCCCTCCACTTT
TRBD2	16	-	TRBV3-1/TRBV3-2	TRBJ2-3	CASSQDKGEGTDTQYF	TGTGCCAGCAGCCAAGATAAAGGGGAGGGGACAGATACGCAGTATTTT
TRBD2	15	once	TRBV5-6	TRBJ2-7	CASSLGFGGGYEQYF	TGTGCCAGCAGCTTGGGGTTCGGCGGGGGCTACGAGCAGTACTTC
TRBD1	15	-	TRBV5-8	TRBJ1-6	CASSPAQGRNSPLHF	TGTGCCAGCAGCCCTGCACAGGGGAGGAATTCACCCCTCCACTTT
-	14	-	TRBV7-9	TRBJ1-1	CASSLIRDGTEAFF	TGTGCCAGCAGCTTAATTCGGGACGGCACTGAAGCTTTCTTT
TRBD1	12	-	TRBV10-1	TRBJ1-1	CASRSGQGAAFF	TGCGCCAGCAGATCAGGACAGGGAGCGGCTTTCTTT
-	15	many	TRBV5-1	TRBJ2-2	CASSLAREVSGELFF	TGCGCCAGCAGCTTGGCCAGGGAAGTAAGCGGGGAGCTGTTTTTT
-	13	-	TRBV12-3/TRBV12-4	TRBJ1-2	CASRSGDNYGYTF	TGTGCCAGCAGATCGGGAGATAACTATGGCTACACCTTC